This T cell receptor beta chain was recovered during a study of T cells after yellow fever vaccination. Study-wide results and caveats: The study re-detected most primary-vaccination clones after the booster (nearly 97% CD4, 85% to 90% CD8). Faster peaking, at day 5 versus 15, marked a secondary response that was weaker. The bulk population could contribute abundant contaminating clonotypes to FACS-sorted repertoires.

V was shortened by 6 bases and J by 0 bases, with 8 bases between the two germline ends. The V gene's germline CDR1 is SQVTM and CDR2 ANQGSEA. This CDR3 is 12 amino acids long. TCRdb re-called the 5' RACE reads with MiXCR, one entry per CDR3 protein. The data contain over 200,000 distinct CDR3 sequences, roughly 6.2% of them singletons. In this sample, this clonotype turned up a few times. Its antigen is as yet unknown. The sample was CD4+ T cells sorted from PBMCs, taken on the day of the yellow fever booster vaccination. This TCR was sampled from a man aged 30 to 39 who received the YFV17D yellow fever vaccine. The J gene is TRBJ1-1, the V gene TRBV29-1; D remains unclear. The CDR3, as DNA: TGCAGCGTGGCGGGTTTGAACACTGAAGCTTTCTTT. This sequence encodes CSVAGLNTEAFF.